One and the same sample provided the 18 T cell receptor beta chains below, sequenced in a study of blood T cell repertoires in COVID-19. Profiled with immunoSEQ multiplex PCR; TCRdb holds only in-frame clones, not every one. The sample contains about 100,000 clones, more than 75% of which appear only once. Sample: peripheral blood. These receptors all stem from a human donor in a cohort sampled during active COVID-19.

The J gene is TRBJ2-5, the V gene TRBV27; D uncertain. The CDR3 covers 15 residues. Germline CDR1 reads MNHEY; CDR2 reads SMNVEV (reference sequence). The V gene lost 4 bases and the J gene lost 5 bases, with 17 bases spanning the gap. The CDR3 DNA reads TGTGCCAGCAGTTCCTCCACCCGACAATCGGAGACCCAGTACTTC. Amino acids: CASSSSTRQSETQYF.

The chain is built from TRBV5-1 and TRBJ2-7; 8 bases are shared with TRBD2. The junction had 2 bases not matched to a gene; V was cut back by 0 bases and J by 0 bases. This CDR3 has 15 residues. The germline CDR1 and CDR2 sequences are SGHRS and YFSETQ. CDR3 protein: CASSLGGTSSYEQYF. CDR3 DNA: TGCGCCAGCAGCTTGGGGGGGACTAGCTCCTACGAGCAGTACTTC. Filled out from reference TRBV5-1 and TRBJ2-7, the complete variable domain reads KAGVTQTPRYLIKTRGQQVTLSCSPISGHRSVSWYQQTPGQGLQFLFEYFSETQRNKGNFPGRFSGRQFSNSRSEMNVSTLELGDSALYLCASSLGGTSSYEQYFGPGTRLTVT.

This clone has a handful of counts. The rearrangement joins TRBV7-9 to TRBJ1-1; D call uncertain. Germline loops: CDR1 SEHNR, CDR2 FQNEAQ (reference sequence). V gave up 1 base and J gave up 1 base, with 10 bases separating them. The length of the CDR3 is 15 residues. The CDR3 protein is CASSLGVAGNTEAFF. The CDR3 region has the DNA TGTGCCAGCAGCTTAGGGGTAGCGGGGAACACTGAAGCTTTCTTT.

V usage is TRBV2 and J usage is TRBJ2-1, with TRBD2 matching over 14 bases. The CDR3 consists of 15 residues. Trimming took 6 bases from V and 10 from J; bases not matched to a gene: 8. Germline V gives CDR1 SNHLY, CDR2 FYNNEI. CDR3 amino acids: CASRGGTSGSSEQFF. In DNA, the CDR3 is TGTGCCAGCAGGGGAGGGACTAGCGGGAGTAGCGAGCAGTTCTTC.

V usage is TRBV9 and J usage is TRBJ2-7, with 8 bases matching TRBD2. J was trimmed by 5 bases and V by 0 bases; bases with no gene match: 10. The CDR3 totals 16 residues. Germline loops: CDR1 SGDLS, CDR2 YYNGEE. The CDR3 region has the DNA TGTGCCAGCAGCGTAGGAGGAGTAGCGGGATATGACGAGCAGTACTTC. Amino acids: CASSVGGVAGYDEQYF.

The gene calls are TRBV30 and TRBJ1-1, with unresolved D. Germline V gene lookup returns CDR1 GTSNPN and CDR2 SVGIG (reference sequence). With 3 bases removed from V and 1 base from J, the gap between germline ends came to 9 bases. This CDR3 region has 13 residues. CDR3 DNA sequence: TGTGCCTGGAGCCCCTCGGGGAACACTGAAGCTTTCTTT. It encodes CAWSPSGNTEAFF. Filled out from reference TRBV30 and TRBJ1-1, the complete variable domain reads SQTIHQWPATLVQPVGSPLSLECTVEGTSNPNLYWYRQAAGRGLQLLFYSVGIGQISSEVPQNLSASRPQDRQFILSSKKLLLSDSGFYLCAWSPSGNTEAFFGQGTRLTVV.

This clone has a single count. The V call is TRBV11-2, the J call TRBJ1-2; 11 bases are shared with TRBD1. The CDR3 has 15 amino acids. With V trimmed by 6 bases and J by 8 bases, 11 bases remained unmatched. CDR1 and CDR2 from the germline V gene are SGHAT and FQNNGV. This chain's CDR3 is CASRGTGGNFDGYTF. The CDR3 bases are TGTGCCAGCAGAGGGACAGGGGGAAATTTCGACGGCTACACCTTC. Supplemented by reference TRBV11-2 and TRBJ1-2, the full variable domain reads EAGVAQSPRYKIIEKRQSVAFWCNPISGHATLYWYQQILGQGPKLLIQFQNNGVVDDSQLPKDRFSAERLKGVDSTLKIQPAKLEDSAVYLCASRGTGGNFDGYTFGSGTRLTVV.

The J gene is TRBJ2-1, the V gene TRBV2; 9 positions agree with TRBD2. This CDR3 contains 16 residues. V was clipped by 0 bases and J by 9 bases; unmatched bases: 9. Germline V gives CDR1 SNHLY, CDR2 FYNNEI. CDR3 in amino acids: CASSEAFAIAGVEQFF. The CDR3 nucleotides read TGTGCCAGCAGTGAAGCGTTTGCGATAGCGGGAGTTGAGCAGTTCTTC.

The chain joins TRBV5-1 to TRBJ2-5, with no clear D. CDR3 size: 13 residues. From germline, CDR1 is SGHRS and CDR2 YFSETQ. Trimming stripped 4 bases from V and 5 bases from J, with 12 bases between. The CDR3, as DNA: TGCGCCAGCAGCCCCGATCGAGAGGAGACCCAGTACTTC. It codes for CASSPDREETQYF.

V gene TRBV19 combines with J gene TRBJ2-1; 16 bases fit TRBD2. Germline loops: CDR1 LNHDA, CDR2 SQIVND (reference sequence). The ends lost 5 bases at V and 4 bases at J; junction bases unmatched: 11. This CDR3 has 19 residues. The CDR3 protein is CASSSGTSGRAPLYNEQFF. Written as DNA, the CDR3 is TGTGCCAGTAGTTCCGGGACTAGCGGGAGGGCCCCCCTTTACAATGAGCAGTTCTTC.

This chain uses TRBV6-5 with TRBJ2-5; D is perhaps TRBD2 (5 bases). The CDR3 runs to 15 residues. From germline, CDR1 is MNHEY and CDR2 SVGAGI. Trimming took 6 bases from V and 5 from J, leaving 19 bases between them. The CDR3 bases are TGTGCCAGCAGCCCCTCGGGCAGTCCGGGGGAGACCCAGTACTTC. Translating gives CASSPSGSPGETQYF.

The V call is TRBV28, the J call TRBJ1-5, with TRBD1 matching over 7 bases. This CDR3 has 15 amino acids. V lost 6 bases and J lost 3; bases outside the gene matches: 8. Germline CDR1 reads MDHEN; CDR2 reads SYDVKM. The DNA for the CDR3 is TGTGCCAGCAGATTTGAGGGGGCGGACAATCAGCCCCAGCATTTT. Encoded protein: CASRFEGADNQPQHF.

The chain carries TRBV7-8 and TRBJ1-1, with D uncertain. The CDR3 consists of 15 residues. Trimming removed 5 bases at V and 0 bases at J, with 13 bases between. Germline V gene data show CDR1 as SGHVS and CDR2 as FQNEAQ. CDR3 in amino acids: CASSPPRGMNTEAFF. CDR3 sequence (DNA): TGTGCCAGCAGCCCCCCCCGGGGTATGAACACTGAAGCTTTCTTT.

Here the CDR3 reads CASSFHPLSDRDFLLGNTIYF. The CDR3 DNA reads as TGTGCCAGCAGTTTTCACCCCCTGTCGGACAGGGACTTCCTACTTGGAAACACCATATATTTT. The chain recombines TRBV28 with TRBJ1-3; 8 nucleotides match TRBD1. The CDR3 sequence is 21 residues long. Germline V gene sequence: CDR1 MDHEN, CDR2 SYDVKM. The ends lost 3 bases at V and 3 bases at J; junction bases unmatched: 22.

This clone was observed many times. J is TRBJ1-2 and V is TRBV7-9; no clear D gene. Trimming cost V 1 base and J 8 bases, with 14 bases left between them. Germline values: CDR1 SEHNR, CDR2 FQNEAQ (reference sequence). CDR3 length: 14 amino acids. This CDR3 is CASSLGSRLGGYTF. In DNA form, the CDR3 reads TGTGCCAGCAGCTTAGGATCCAGGTTGGGCGGCTACACCTTC.

The rearrangement links TRBV24-1 to TRBJ2-3, with D perhaps matching TRBD2 (6 bases). The CDR3 loop spans 16 amino acids. From germline, CDR1 is KGHDR and CDR2 SFDVKD. The V end was cut by 4 bases, the J end by 0 bases, with 13 bases between. DNA for the CDR3: TGTGCCACCAGTGACTCGGGAGCGTCTAGCACAGATACGCAGTATTTT. This gives the protein CATSDSGASSTDTQYF.

V and J are TRBV2 and TRBJ2-7; no definite D call. CDR1 and CDR2 (germline): SNHLY, FYNNEI. The V gene lost 7 bases and the J gene lost 1 base, with 14 bases spanning the gap. This CDR3 contains 14 residues. This chain's CDR3 is CASTPLVVSYEQYF. The CDR3, as DNA: TGTGCCAGCACCCCCCTAGTGGTGTCCTACGAGCAGTACTTC. Based on the CDR3 plus reference TRBV2 and TRBJ2-7, the full variable domain is EPEVTQTPSHQVTQMGQEVILRCVPISNHLYFYWYRQILGQKVEFLVSFYNNEISEKSEIFDDQFSVERPDGSNFTLKIRSTKLEDSAMYFCASTPLVVSYEQYFGPGTRLTVT.

V usage is TRBV5-1 and J usage is TRBJ2-2; the match to TRBD1 covers 11 bases. This CDR3 spans 15 amino acids. The J segment lost 6 bases and the V segment lost 4 bases, leaving 5 bases of the junction unmatched. Germline V gene sequence: CDR1 SGHRS, CDR2 YFSETQ. The CDR3 region is CASSTDRGPAGELFF. In DNA form, the CDR3 reads TGCGCCAGCAGCACGGACAGGGGGCCGGCCGGGGAGCTGTTTTTT.